These T cell receptor beta chains were read from a single sample in a study of cytomegalovirus exposure and HLA in healthy donors. Profiling relied on immunoSEQ multiplex PCR, and the TCRdb table lists in-frame clones only, not all of them. The table lists 100,000 to 150,000 clones. Sequenced: PBMCs. The receptors derive from a man aged 18 to 29 in good health and CMV-seronegative. Each CDR3 is given with its conserved first and last residue.

CASSSNHSWGHYEQYF,TRBV11-2
CASGALTGNNQPQHF,TRBV6-5
CASSEGTSGYTF,TRBV25-1
CASSQDIPGQGDDGYTF,TRBV4-1
CASSERSSNQPQHF,TRBV18
CATSELWPISPTGRRYYGYTF,TRBV15
CASNPIPDLYGYTF,TRBV6-1
CASSHRTNPVGEQFF,TRBV13
CASSLLAGEGHMYYGHTF,TRBV5-1
CASSLTGTGELFF,TRBV5-1
CASSRQGSNTGELFF,TRBV5-1
CASSPPPAGVVEQYF,TRBV27
CASTLDTNTGELFF,TRBV5-1
CASSPLGTNSNEKLFF,TRBV18
CASRRQGDQPQHF,TRBV6-5
CASSFPGLSEQYF,TRBV28
CASSLVSSGSYEQYF,TRBV5-5
CASSPATGFPGNTIYF,TRBV18
CASSPRRQGTFNYGYTF,TRBV7-2
CASSLDNAANEQFF,TRBV5-1
CAWSPTGTGRNQPQHF,TRBV30
CASSMASGRYEQYF,TRBV19
CASSYSRDSSYEQYF,TRBV6-5
CASSAPAGGKWEQYF,TRBV27
CASSRNNQPQHF,TRBV5-6
CASSLTAYEQYF,TRBV11-1
CASTTGVEGYTF,TRBV6-5
CASTAGDRAFGQYF,TRBV13
CASSDRDRGTDTQYF,TRBV4-1
CASSLTGGGAYGYTF,TRBV7-9
CASSQTGLHYEQYF,TRBV5-4
CASSLGTGKTEAFF,TRBV5-4
CASSETGNGEQYF,TRBV10-1
CASSLGLNGVDTEAFF,TRBV5-1
CAWSQGLAYEQYF,TRBV30
CASGTSGVGEQFF,TRBV6-5
CASSLVDRGGYTF,TRBV5-1
CASEGGRGSLNTEAFF,TRBV28
CASSLTGFDYGYTF,TRBV7-9
CASVRVSEAFF,TRBV6-1
CASSLTGQAAFEQYF,TRBV7-2
CASSLPGNTEAFF,TRBV11-2
CATSRLQGIEQYF,TRBV15
CASSYSRAGTEAFF,TRBV6-5
CASSGGLAGRRETQYF,TRBV9
CASSLYGAGGTEAFF,TRBV7-9
CAWRQVGYTF,TRBV30
CASSPGQGGSYEQYF,TRBV10-1
CASSLGTGVYTEAFF,TRBV7-8
CASSLDGRGLAGAFF,TRBV11-2
CASSPPSRNTEAFF,TRBV28
CASSVGLKMNTEAFF,TRBV9
CASSTIGIASTGHYGYTF,TRBV5-1
CASSEMGWETADNEQFF,TRBV6-1
CASSRGRGNTGELFF,TRBV7-9
CASRRPGQAYNEQFF,TRBV5-1
CASSREGPYNEQFF,TRBV5-4
CASSSRVYSNQPQHF,TRBV10-1
CASSLTENTEAFF,TRBV6-4